These T cell receptor beta chains were read from a single sample in a study of blood T cell repertoires in COVID-19. The repertoire was sequenced with immunoSEQ multiplex PCR; TCRdb's copy has only in-frame clones and lacks some. Altogether some 310,000 clones are present, over 85% being singletons, with the ten largest covering roughly 10%. The sequenced sample consisted of PBMCs or T cells enriched from blood (not recorded which). All receptors derive from a woman aged 30 to 39 who had recovered from COVID-19. The CDR3 runs from the conserved cysteine through the conserved F or W. A D gene is named only where the DNA matches it firmly. Clone size is given for some rows only: seen once, a few or many times, or a class if the clone is expanded.

CDR3 DNA: TGTGCCAGTACACCCCGAGACAGGGGGTGGCAGCCCCAGCATTTT; CDR3 protein: CASTPRDRGWQPQHF; V gene: TRBV19; D gene: TRBD1; clone size: once; J gene: TRBJ1-5
CDR3 DNA: TGTGCCAGCAGCTTAGGGTTTAGGGGGGGGGCACACCAGCCCCAGCATTTT; CDR3 protein: CASSLGFRGGAHQPQHF; V gene: TRBV7-2; D gene: NA; clone size: NA; J gene: TRBJ1-5
CDR3 DNA: TGTGCCAGCAAGAGGGGGAGCACAGATACGCAGTATTTT; CDR3 protein: CASKRGSTDTQYF; V gene: TRBV27; D gene: NA; clone size: NA; J gene: TRBJ2-3
CDR3 DNA: TGTGCCAGCAGTGAGTCAGGGTGGACCATGGGGGGTAACTATGGCTACACCTTC; CDR3 protein: CASSESGWTMGGNYGYTF; V gene: TRBV2; D gene: NA; clone size: NA; J gene: TRBJ1-2
CDR3 DNA: TGTGCCAGTACCTCGGGACAGGGGGAAAATCAGCCCCAGCATTTT; CDR3 protein: CASTSGQGENQPQHF; V gene: TRBV19; D gene: TRBD1; clone size: NA; J gene: TRBJ1-5
CDR3 DNA: TGTGCCAGCAGACTCCGACTAGCGGGAGGGAGGGTCGGCGGGGAGCTGTTTTTT; CDR3 protein: CASRLRLAGGRVGGELFF; V gene: TRBV5-6; D gene: TRBD2; clone size: NA; J gene: TRBJ2-2
CDR3 DNA: TGTGCCAGCAGTTTCACTGGGGCTGCGGGAAACACCATATATTTT; CDR3 protein: CASSFTGAAGNTIYF; V gene: TRBV28; D gene: NA; clone size: NA; J gene: TRBJ1-3
CDR3 DNA: TGTGCCAGCAGCGCAGGGGAGAGGACTAATGAAAAACTGTTTTTT; CDR3 protein: CASSAGERTNEKLFF; V gene: TRBV7-9; D gene: NA; clone size: NA; J gene: TRBJ1-4
CDR3 DNA: TGTGCCAGCAGTCCCCGGGACTCGTCCTACAATGAGCAGTTCTTC; CDR3 protein: CASSPRDSSYNEQFF; V gene: TRBV6-5; D gene: NA; clone size: few; J gene: TRBJ2-1
CDR3 DNA: TGTGCCAGCGGAGGTTACTCTGGAAACACCATATATTTT; CDR3 protein: CASGGYSGNTIYF; V gene: TRBV7-6; D gene: NA; clone size: NA; J gene: TRBJ1-3
CDR3 DNA: TGCGCCAGCACCCTAACAGGGGGCGCGGGAAATGAGCAGTTCTTC; CDR3 protein: CASTLTGGAGNEQFF; V gene: TRBV10-2; D gene: TRBD1; clone size: NA; J gene: TRBJ2-1
CDR3 DNA: TGTGCCAGTAGTGGACAGGGGGTAGGTGGCTACACCTTC; CDR3 protein: CASSGQGVGGYTF; V gene: TRBV19; D gene: TRBD1; clone size: NA; J gene: TRBJ1-2
CDR3 DNA: TGTGCCAGCAGCTCCTCAGGGGGCTCGAGATCACCCCTCCACTTT; CDR3 protein: CASSSSGGSRSPLHF; V gene: TRBV5-6; D gene: TRBD1; clone size: NA; J gene: TRBJ1-6
CDR3 DNA: TGTGCCAGCTCATATGCCGGGACAGGAGCCTACGAGCAGTACTTC; CDR3 protein: CASSYAGTGAYEQYF; V gene: TRBV18; D gene: TRBD1; clone size: NA; J gene: TRBJ2-7
CDR3 DNA: TGCAGTGCTCGACAGGGCTACGAGCAGTACTTC; CDR3 protein: CSARQGYEQYF; V gene: TRBV20-1; D gene: TRBD1; clone size: NA; J gene: TRBJ2-7
CDR3 DNA: TGCGCCAGCAGCTTGGTAGGTACTAGCGTCCCCTCCTACGAGCAGTACTTC; CDR3 protein: CASSLVGTSVPSYEQYF; V gene: TRBV5-1; D gene: TRBD2; clone size: once; J gene: TRBJ2-7
CDR3 DNA: TGTGCCATCAGCGCCCAGACAGGGAGAGGAGAAGCTTTCTTT; CDR3 protein: CAISAQTGRGEAFF; V gene: TRBV10-3; D gene: TRBD1; clone size: NA; J gene: TRBJ1-1
CDR3 DNA: TGTGCCAGCAGTTTATTACCAGGGACTGGGGCCAACGTCCTGACTTTC; CDR3 protein: CASSLLPGTGANVLTF; V gene: TRBV27; D gene: NA; clone size: NA; J gene: TRBJ2-6
CDR3 DNA: TGTGCCAGCTCGATGGGGGCAGGGCCGAACACCGGGGAGCTGTTTTTT; CDR3 protein: CASSMGAGPNTGELFF; V gene: TRBV18; D gene: NA; clone size: NA; J gene: TRBJ2-2
CDR3 DNA: TGTGCCAGCAGCTTGGACACTCCCTGGGCGGCTAATGAAAAACTGTTTTTT; CDR3 protein: CASSLDTPWAANEKLFF; V gene: TRBV6-2/TRBV6-3; D gene: NA; clone size: NA; J gene: TRBJ1-4
CDR3 DNA: TGTGCCAGTAAGGCTAGCGGGAACAATGAGCAGTTCTTC; CDR3 protein: CASKASGNNEQFF; V gene: TRBV19; D gene: TRBD2; clone size: few; J gene: TRBJ2-1
CDR3 DNA: TGTGCCAGCAGCCAACGGGACAGAGCGTTTGGAAACACCATATATTTT; CDR3 protein: CASSQRDRAFGNTIYF; V gene: TRBV11-1; D gene: TRBD1; clone size: NA; J gene: TRBJ1-3
CDR3 DNA: TGCGCCAGCAGGGGACAGGGGGCCACTGAAGCTTTCTTT; CDR3 protein: CASRGQGATEAFF; V gene: TRBV10-1; D gene: TRBD1; clone size: NA; J gene: TRBJ1-1
CDR3 DNA: TGTGCCAGCAGAGAGACAGGGGGGATGGTTGGAAAACTGTTTTTT; CDR3 protein: CASRETGGMVGKLFF; V gene: TRBV28; D gene: TRBD1; clone size: few; J gene: TRBJ1-4
CDR3 DNA: TGTGCCAGCAGCCAAACCACCACGGGACAGGGGGATGGCTACACCTTC; CDR3 protein: CASSQTTTGQGDGYTF; V gene: TRBV3-1/TRBV3-2; D gene: TRBD1; clone size: NA; J gene: TRBJ1-2
CDR3 DNA: TGTGCCAGCAGTTTGTCAGGGCCCCATGGCTACACCTTC; CDR3 protein: CASSLSGPHGYTF; V gene: TRBV27; D gene: NA; clone size: few; J gene: TRBJ1-2
CDR3 DNA: TGTGCCAGCAGCTCCGGACAACAGAACACTGAAGCTTTCTTT; CDR3 protein: CASSSGQQNTEAFF; V gene: TRBV7-6; D gene: NA; clone size: NA; J gene: TRBJ1-1
CDR3 DNA: TGTGCCAGCAGTTACCTCACAGGGGGCTCTGGCTACACCTTC; CDR3 protein: CASSYLTGGSGYTF; V gene: TRBV27; D gene: TRBD1; clone size: NA; J gene: TRBJ1-2
CDR3 DNA: TGTGCCCCCGAGGACAGGGGAGGATTGAATGAGCAGTTCTTC; CDR3 protein: CAPEDRGGLNEQFF; V gene: TRBV30; D gene: TRBD1; clone size: NA; J gene: TRBJ2-1
CDR3 DNA: TGTGCCAGCAGCGTGTCCCCTACTGAAGCTTTCTTT; CDR3 protein: CASSVSPTEAFF; V gene: TRBV9; D gene: NA; clone size: NA; J gene: TRBJ1-1
CDR3 DNA: TGTGCCAGCAGTTCGACAGCAACTAATGAAAAACTGTTTTTT; CDR3 protein: CASSSTATNEKLFF; V gene: TRBV2; D gene: NA; clone size: NA; J gene: TRBJ1-4
CDR3 DNA: TGTGCCAGCAGTTCCTATATGGGGGGGGATACGCAGTATTTT; CDR3 protein: CASSSYMGGDTQYF; V gene: TRBV27; D gene: TRBD2; clone size: NA; J gene: TRBJ2-3
CDR3 DNA: TGCGCCAGCTCGAAAACAGGGGGCAATCAGCCCCAGCATTTT; CDR3 protein: CASSKTGGNQPQHF; V gene: TRBV5-1; D gene: TRBD1; clone size: NA; J gene: TRBJ1-5
CDR3 DNA: TGTGCCAGCAGCCAAGCTTACCAGGGGCTAGGCTACACCTTC; CDR3 protein: CASSQAYQGLGYTF; V gene: TRBV4-2; D gene: NA; clone size: NA; J gene: TRBJ1-2
CDR3 DNA: TGTGCCAGCAGCTTAGGAGATAGGGACTACCCCTACGAGCAGTACTTC; CDR3 protein: CASSLGDRDYPYEQYF; V gene: TRBV7-9; D gene: TRBD2; clone size: NA; J gene: TRBJ2-7
CDR3 DNA: TGTGCCAGCAGGAGAATTGGCGAAGCGCTTCAGCCCCAGCATTTT; CDR3 protein: CASRRIGEALQPQHF; V gene: TRBV28; D gene: NA; clone size: NA; J gene: TRBJ1-5
CDR3 DNA: TGTGCCAGCAGCTCTCACCTAAATGAGCAGTTCTTC; CDR3 protein: CASSSHLNEQFF; V gene: TRBV7-8; D gene: NA; clone size: NA; J gene: TRBJ2-1
CDR3 DNA: TGTGCCACCAGGGTCCGGACTAGTAGCGACATTCAGTACTTC; CDR3 protein: CATRVRTSSDIQYF; V gene: TRBV15; D gene: TRBD2; clone size: NA; J gene: TRBJ2-4
CDR3 DNA: TGTGCCAGCAGTGAAGGAAGGTATTTAGGGCAGGGTCCTCGTCGCTGGTACAATGAGCAGTTCTTC; CDR3 protein: CASSEGRYLGQGPRRWYNEQFF; V gene: TRBV6-1; D gene: NA; clone size: NA; J gene: TRBJ2-1
CDR3 DNA: TGTGCCAGCAGCTTTATAAACACTGAAGCTTTCTTT; CDR3 protein: CASSFINTEAFF; V gene: TRBV3-1/TRBV3-2; D gene: NA; clone size: NA; J gene: TRBJ1-1
CDR3 DNA: TGTGCCAGTAGTACCTACGTAGTACAGGATTTGAACACTGAAGCTTTCTTT; CDR3 protein: CASSTYVVQDLNTEAFF; V gene: TRBV19; D gene: NA; clone size: NA; J gene: TRBJ1-1
CDR3 DNA: TGTGCCAGCAGTTTATGGGGCATTATGAACACTGAAGCTTTCTTT; CDR3 protein: CASSLWGIMNTEAFF; V gene: TRBV28; D gene: NA; clone size: once; J gene: TRBJ1-1
CDR3 DNA: TGTGCCAGCAGCTCAAACCCGAGGGTGGTGTCCTACTTC; CDR3 protein: CASSSNPRVVSYF; V gene: TRBV5-6; D gene: NA; clone size: once; J gene: TRBJ2-7
CDR3 DNA: TGTGCCATCAGTGCTCAAAGGGGTTACGAGCAGTACTTC; CDR3 protein: CAISAQRGYEQYF; V gene: TRBV10-3; D gene: NA; clone size: NA; J gene: TRBJ2-7
CDR3 DNA: TGTGCCAGCAGCATCAACCCGACCAGCGCGGGATCACCCCTCCACTTT; CDR3 protein: CASSINPTSAGSPLHF; V gene: TRBV13; D gene: NA; clone size: NA; J gene: TRBJ1-6
CDR3 DNA: TGTGCCAGCAGTTATGACCCAGGGACCTATAATTCACCCCTCCACTTT; CDR3 protein: CASSYDPGTYNSPLHF; V gene: TRBV6-2/TRBV6-3; D gene: NA; clone size: NA; J gene: TRBJ1-6
CDR3 DNA: TGTGCCAGCAGCCAAGCTCCTAGCGGATACTACAATGAGCAGTTCTTC; CDR3 protein: CASSQAPSGYYNEQFF; V gene: TRBV3-1/TRBV3-2; D gene: TRBD2; clone size: NA; J gene: TRBJ2-1